A single sample gave rise to the 9 T cell receptor beta chains below, sequenced in a study of blood T cells in healthy people across ages. For the second PCR, which ran for 7 to 11 cycles, a sample-barcoded 5' primer and a J-beta primer mix were used. TCRdb reprocessed the 5' RACE reads via MiXCR and lists one record per CDR3 protein. The repertoire has hundreds of thousands of distinct CDR3 sequences, 40% to 65% of them found once; the top ten carry about 42%. Sequencing was done on a sample of blood. Every receptor here comes from an elderly man in good health.

A note on this clonotype: At one end the junction does not follow the germline gene, possibly because of a read error. This chain uses TRBV6-1 with TRBJ2-7, with TRBD1 identical over 8 bases. The CDR3 loop spans 14 amino acids. Germline V CDR1 and CDR2: MNHNS, SASEGT. This CDR3 is CTSDLEQGGYEQYF. The CDR3 DNA reads TGTACCAGCGACTTGGAACAGGGGGGCTACGAGCAGTACTTC.

This clonotype was observed a single time. The V call is TRBV7-2, the J call TRBJ2-3; D may be TRBD1 (5 bases). Germline V gene sequence: CDR1 SGHTA, CDR2 FQGNSA. V was clipped by 4 bases and J by 7 bases, with 15 bases between them. CDR3 length: 14 residues. Here the CDR3 DNA reads TGTGCCAGCAGCTCGGGCCCCGCAGGGAATACGCAGTATTTT. Its translation: CASSSGPAGNTQYF.

With regard to this clonotype: At one boundary the junction diverges from the germline segment, which might be a read error. The chain has TRBV20-1 and TRBJ2-1; D not resolved. CDR3 length: 16 residues. Germline V gene lookup returns CDR1 DFQATT and CDR2 SNEGSKA (reference sequence). The CDR3 coding sequence is TGCGGTGCTAGAGACCAAGATCTAAGCTCCTACAATGAGCAGTTCTTC. Protein sequence: CGARDQDLSSYNEQFF.

This clonotype was counted at least ten times. This sequence joins TRBV10-3 and TRBJ2-5, with a possible D match to TRBD2 (6 bases). The V gene lost 2 bases and the J gene lost 5 bases, with 15 bases spanning the gap. The germline CDR1 and CDR2 sequences are ENHRY and SYGVKD. The CDR3 is 15 amino acids. CDR3 in DNA: TGTGCCATCAGTGAGGGACTAACCGACGGCGAGACCCAGTACTTC. Its protein product is CAISEGLTDGETQYF.

The chain has TRBV12-3 or TRBV12-4 and TRBJ1-2; no definite D call. The CDR3 has 13 amino acids. V lost 3 bases and J lost 11, with 16 bases in between. CDR3 DNA sequence: TGTGCCAGCAGTTTGGGATCCGGGGTGGGTTACACCTTC. Translation gives CASSLGSGVGYTF.

This clonotype was picked up a small number of times. The chain carries TRBV20-1 and TRBJ2-1, with a tentative D call TRBD2 (5 bases). CDR3 length: 11 residues. V was shortened by 6 bases and J by 10 bases, with 13 bases between the two germline ends. Per germline, CDR1 DFQATT and CDR2 SNEGSKA (reference sequence). The CDR3 region has the DNA TGCAGTGCCGGGGTGGGGTTGGAGCAGTTCTTC. Amino acids: CSAGVGLEQFF.

On this clonotype itself: Mismatch with germline at one junction end may stem from a read error. This chain links TRBV5-1 with TRBJ2-5; 9 nucleotides match TRBD2. The CDR3 consists of 17 residues. In germline, CDR1 is SGHRS, CDR2 YFSETQ. The DNA of the CDR3 is TGCGCCAGCAGCTCGAGAGCCGGGACTAGCAGATCGGAGACCCAGTATTTC. Its protein is CASSSRAGTSRSETQYF.

This clonotype has ten or more counts. The chain couples TRBV29-1 to TRBJ2-1; possible D gene TRBD2, 5 bases. V was clipped by 6 bases and J by 12 bases, with 18 bases between them. CDR1 and CDR2 from the germline V gene are SQVTM and ANQGSEA. The CDR3 contains 12 residues. The CDR3 is CSVLAPNRGQFF. The DNA for the CDR3 is TGCAGCGTGCTAGCCCCGAATCGTGGGCAGTTCTTC.

Details on this clonotype: A much larger clone is a single base away; this may be a read error. The chain carries TRBV10-3 and TRBJ2-5, with D perhaps TRBD1 (5 bases). Trimming removed 8 bases at V and 11 bases at J, with 12 bases between. CDR1 is ENHRY and CDR2 is SYGVKD in the germline V gene. CDR3 size: 10 residues. The CDR3, as DNA: TGTGCCATCGGGGCGAATGAGCAGTACTTC. Its translation: CAIGANEQYF.